This record looks at one T cell receptor beta chain sequence and its context. Its antigen remains unidentified. This sample is drawn from a study of graft-versus-host responses after intestinal transplantation. The wider study: Grafts that recipients had were multivisceral, liver-intestinal, or isolated intestinal transplants. All recipients were given anti-thymocyte globulin induction, and tacrolimus and steroids were then administered for approximately 3 years.

Repertoires were generated with immunoSEQ multiplex PCR, while TCRdb's copy carries only in-frame clones and drops some. The table records over 80,000 clones, around 93% of them present only once. The V and J ends lost 2 bases and 1 base respectively, with 14 bases between them. This CDR3 is 16 amino acids long. Germline-derived CDR1 and CDR2 are SNHLY and FYNNEI. The chain combines TRBV2 with TRBJ1-1; D might be TRBD1 (6 bases). The receptor's source is a human donor who was the organ donor for an intestinal transplant. Source: unstimulated CD8+ T cells sorted from spleen or lymph node cells, taken before transplant. CDR3 sequence reads: CASSEFRGGPNTEAFF. The CDR3 coding sequence is TGTGCCAGCAGTGAATTCAGGGGAGGGCCGAACACTGAAGCTTTCTTT.